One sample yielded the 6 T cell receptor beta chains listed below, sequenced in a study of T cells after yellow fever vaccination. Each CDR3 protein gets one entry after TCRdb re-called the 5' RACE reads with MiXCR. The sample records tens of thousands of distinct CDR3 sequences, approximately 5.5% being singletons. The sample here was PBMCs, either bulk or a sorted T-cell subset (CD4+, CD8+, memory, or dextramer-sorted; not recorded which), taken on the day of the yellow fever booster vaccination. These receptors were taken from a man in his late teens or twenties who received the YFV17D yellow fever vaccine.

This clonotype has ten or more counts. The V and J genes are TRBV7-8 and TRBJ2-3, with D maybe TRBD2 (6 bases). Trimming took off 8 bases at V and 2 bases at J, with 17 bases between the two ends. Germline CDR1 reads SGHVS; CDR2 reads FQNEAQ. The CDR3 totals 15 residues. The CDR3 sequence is CASLPGRGFTDTQYF. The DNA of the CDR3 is TGTGCCAGCTTACCCGGGCGGGGCTTCACAGATACGCAGTATTTT.

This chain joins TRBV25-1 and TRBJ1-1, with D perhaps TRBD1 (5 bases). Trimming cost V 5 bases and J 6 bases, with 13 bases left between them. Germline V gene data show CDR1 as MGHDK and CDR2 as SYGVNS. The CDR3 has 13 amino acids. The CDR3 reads CASSPTGTAEAFF. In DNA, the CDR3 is TGTGCCAGCAGTCCAACCGGGACGGCTGAAGCTTTCTTT.

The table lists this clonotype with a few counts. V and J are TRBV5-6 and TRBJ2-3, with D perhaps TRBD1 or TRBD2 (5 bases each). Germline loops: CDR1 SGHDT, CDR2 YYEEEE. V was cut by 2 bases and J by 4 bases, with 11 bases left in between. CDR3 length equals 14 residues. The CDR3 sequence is CASSFHGTADTQYF. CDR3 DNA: TGTGCCAGCAGCTTCCATGGGACCGCAGATACGCAGTATTTT. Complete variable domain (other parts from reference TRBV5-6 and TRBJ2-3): DAGVTQSPTHLIKTRGQQVTLRCSPKSGHDTVSWYQQALGQGPQFIFQYYEEEERQRGNFPDRFSGHQFPNYSSELNVNALLLGDSALYLCASSFHGTADTQYFGPGTRLTVL.

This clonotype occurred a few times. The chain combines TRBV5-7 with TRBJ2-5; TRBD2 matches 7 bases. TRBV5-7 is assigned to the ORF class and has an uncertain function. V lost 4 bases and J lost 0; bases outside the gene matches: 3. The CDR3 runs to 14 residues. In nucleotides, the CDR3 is TGTGCCAGCAGCGTCACTAGCGACCAAGAGACCCAGTACTTC. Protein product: CASSVTSDQETQYF.

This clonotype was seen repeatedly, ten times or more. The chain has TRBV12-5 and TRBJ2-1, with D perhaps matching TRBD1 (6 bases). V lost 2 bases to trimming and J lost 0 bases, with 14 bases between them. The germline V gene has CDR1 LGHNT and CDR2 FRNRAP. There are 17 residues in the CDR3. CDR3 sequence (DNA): TGTGCTAGTGGTTTGCCTGCACAGGGAAGCTCCTACAATGAGCAGTTCTTC. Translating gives CASGLPAQGSSYNEQFF. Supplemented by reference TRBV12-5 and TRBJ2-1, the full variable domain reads DARVTQTPRHKVTEMGQEVTMRCQPILGHNTVFWYRQTMMQGLELLAYFRNRAPLDDSGMPKDRFSAEMPDATLATLKIQPSEPRDSAVYFCASGLPAQGSSYNEQFFGPGTRLTVL.

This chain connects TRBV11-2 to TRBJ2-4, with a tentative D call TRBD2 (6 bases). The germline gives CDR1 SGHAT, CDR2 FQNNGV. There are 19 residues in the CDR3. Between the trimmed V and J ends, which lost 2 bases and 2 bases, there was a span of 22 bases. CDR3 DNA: TGTGCCAGCAGCTTACTAAAGGTGCGGGACCCCTCAACCAAAAACATTCAGTACTTC. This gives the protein CASSLLKVRDPSTKNIQYF. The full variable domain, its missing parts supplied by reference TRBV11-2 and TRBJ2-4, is EAGVAQSPRYKIIEKRQSVAFWCNPISGHATLYWYQQILGQGPKLLIQFQNNGVVDDSQLPKDRFSAERLKGVDSTLKIQPAKLEDSAVYLCASSLLKVRDPSTKNIQYFGAGTRLSVL.